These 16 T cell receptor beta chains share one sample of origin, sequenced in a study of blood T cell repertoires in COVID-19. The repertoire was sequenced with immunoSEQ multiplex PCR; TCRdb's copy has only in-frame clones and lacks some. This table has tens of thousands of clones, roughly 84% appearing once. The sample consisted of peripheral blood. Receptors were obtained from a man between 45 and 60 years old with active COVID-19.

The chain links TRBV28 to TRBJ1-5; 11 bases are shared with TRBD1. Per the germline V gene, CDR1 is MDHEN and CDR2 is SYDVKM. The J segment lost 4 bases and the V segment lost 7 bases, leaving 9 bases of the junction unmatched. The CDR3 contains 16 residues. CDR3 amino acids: CASITTGTGGNQPQHF. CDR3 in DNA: TGTGCCAGCATTACTACCGGGACAGGGGGGAATCAGCCCCAGCATTTT.

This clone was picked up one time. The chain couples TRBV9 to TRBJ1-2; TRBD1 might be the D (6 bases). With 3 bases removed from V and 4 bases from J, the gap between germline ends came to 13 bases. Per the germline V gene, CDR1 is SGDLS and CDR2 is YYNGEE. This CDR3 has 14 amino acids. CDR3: CASSGVGGRYGYTF. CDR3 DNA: TGTGCCAGCAGCGGTGTTGGGGGCCGCTATGGCTACACCTTC.

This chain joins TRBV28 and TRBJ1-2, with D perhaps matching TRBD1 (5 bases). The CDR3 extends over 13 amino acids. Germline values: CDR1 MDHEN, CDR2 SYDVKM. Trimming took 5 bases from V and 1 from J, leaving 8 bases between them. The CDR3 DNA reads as TGTGCCAGCAGTATACAGGTTAACTATGGCTACACCTTC. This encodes CASSIQVNYGYTF.

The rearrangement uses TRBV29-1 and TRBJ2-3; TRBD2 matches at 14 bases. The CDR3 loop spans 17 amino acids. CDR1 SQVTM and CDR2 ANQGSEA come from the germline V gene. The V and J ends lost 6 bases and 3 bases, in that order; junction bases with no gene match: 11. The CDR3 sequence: CSVSGTSGSGRTDTQYF. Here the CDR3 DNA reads TGCAGCGTATCCGGGACTAGCGGGAGTGGGCGAACAGATACGCAGTATTTT.

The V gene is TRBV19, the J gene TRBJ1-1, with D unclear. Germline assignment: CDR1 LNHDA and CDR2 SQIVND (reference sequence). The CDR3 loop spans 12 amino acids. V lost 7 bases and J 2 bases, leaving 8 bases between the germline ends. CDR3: CASTQSNTEAFF. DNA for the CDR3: TGTGCCAGTACACAGTCTAACACTGAAGCTTTCTTT.

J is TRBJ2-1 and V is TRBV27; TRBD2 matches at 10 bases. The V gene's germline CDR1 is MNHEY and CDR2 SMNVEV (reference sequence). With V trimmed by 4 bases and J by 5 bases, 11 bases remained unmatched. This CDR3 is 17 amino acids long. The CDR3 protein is CASSSPPGLAGDNEQFF. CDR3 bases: TGTGCCAGCAGTTCCCCGCCAGGGCTAGCGGGGGACAATGAGCAGTTCTTC.

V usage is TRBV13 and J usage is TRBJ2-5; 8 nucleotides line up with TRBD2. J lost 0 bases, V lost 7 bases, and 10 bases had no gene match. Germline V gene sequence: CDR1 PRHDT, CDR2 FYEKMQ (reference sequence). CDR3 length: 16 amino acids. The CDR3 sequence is CASTRGSSGHQETQYF. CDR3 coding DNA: TGTGCCAGCACCCGAGGGTCTAGCGGGCACCAAGAGACCCAGTACTTC. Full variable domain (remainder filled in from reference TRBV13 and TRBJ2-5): AAGVIQSPRHLIKEKRETATLKCYPIPRHDTVYWYQQGPGQDPQFLISFYEKMQSDKGSIPDRFSAQQFSDYHSELNMSSLELGDSALYFCASTRGSSGHQETQYFGPGTRLLVL.

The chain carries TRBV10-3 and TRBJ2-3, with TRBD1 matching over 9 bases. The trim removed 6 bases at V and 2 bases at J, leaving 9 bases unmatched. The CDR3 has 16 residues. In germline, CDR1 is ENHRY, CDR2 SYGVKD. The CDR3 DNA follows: TGTGCCATCAGCGGGACAGGGAGGGGGCCCACAGATACGCAGTATTTT. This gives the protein CAISGTGRGPTDTQYF.

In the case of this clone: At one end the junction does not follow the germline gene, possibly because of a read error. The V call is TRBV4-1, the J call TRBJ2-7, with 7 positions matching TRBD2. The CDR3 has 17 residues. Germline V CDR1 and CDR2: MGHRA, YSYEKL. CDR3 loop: CASSQDRGVNLGYGQYF. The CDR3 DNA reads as TGCGCCAGCAGCCAAGACCGGGGGGTGAATTTGGGATACGGGCAGTACTTC.

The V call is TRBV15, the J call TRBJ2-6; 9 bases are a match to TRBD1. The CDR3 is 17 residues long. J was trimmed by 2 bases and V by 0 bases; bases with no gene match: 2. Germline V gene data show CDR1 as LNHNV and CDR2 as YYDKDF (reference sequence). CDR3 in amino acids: CATSRDGTGTGANVLTF. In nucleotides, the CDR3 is TGTGCCACCAGCAGAGATGGGACAGGGACTGGGGCCAACGTCCTGACTTTC.

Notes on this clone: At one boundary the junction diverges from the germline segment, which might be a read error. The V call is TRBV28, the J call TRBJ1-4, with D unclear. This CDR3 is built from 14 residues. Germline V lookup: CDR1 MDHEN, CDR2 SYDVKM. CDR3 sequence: CATSPTRIDEKLFF. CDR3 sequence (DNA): TGTGCCACCAGTCCCACCCGAATAGATGAAAAACTGTTTTTT.

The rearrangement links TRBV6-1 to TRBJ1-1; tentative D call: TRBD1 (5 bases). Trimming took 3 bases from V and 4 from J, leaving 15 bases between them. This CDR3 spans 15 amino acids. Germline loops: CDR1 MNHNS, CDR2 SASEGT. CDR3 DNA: TGTGCCAGCAGTGACCGAGCAGGGTTTGGCACTGAAGCTTTCTTT. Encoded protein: CASSDRAGFGTEAFF.

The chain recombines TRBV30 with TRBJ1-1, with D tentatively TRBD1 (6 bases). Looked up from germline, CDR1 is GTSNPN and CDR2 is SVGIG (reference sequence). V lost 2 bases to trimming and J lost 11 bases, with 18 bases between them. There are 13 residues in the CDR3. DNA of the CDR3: TGTGCCTGGAGTTACACAGGGACCGGGTCGGCTTTCTTT. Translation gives CAWSYTGTGSAFF. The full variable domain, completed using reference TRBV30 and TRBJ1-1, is SQTIHQWPATLVQPVGSPLSLECTVEGTSNPNLYWYRQAAGRGLQLLFYSVGIGQISSEVPQNLSASRPQDRQFILSSKKLLLSDSGFYLCAWSYTGTGSAFFGQGTRLTVV.

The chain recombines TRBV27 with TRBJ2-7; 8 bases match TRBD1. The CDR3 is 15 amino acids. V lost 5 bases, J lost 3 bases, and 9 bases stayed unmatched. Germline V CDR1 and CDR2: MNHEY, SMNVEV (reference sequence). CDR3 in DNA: TGTGCCAGCAGTATGTTCTGGGACAGGTACTACGAGCAGTACTTC. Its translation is CASSMFWDRYYEQYF.

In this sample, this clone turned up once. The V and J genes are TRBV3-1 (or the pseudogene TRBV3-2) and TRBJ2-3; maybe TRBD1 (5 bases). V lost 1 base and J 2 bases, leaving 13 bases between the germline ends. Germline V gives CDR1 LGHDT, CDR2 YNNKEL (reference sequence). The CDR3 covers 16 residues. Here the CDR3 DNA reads TGTGCCAGCAGCCAAGGGACATATACTCTCACAGATACGCAGTATTTT. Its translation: CASSQGTYTLTDTQYF.

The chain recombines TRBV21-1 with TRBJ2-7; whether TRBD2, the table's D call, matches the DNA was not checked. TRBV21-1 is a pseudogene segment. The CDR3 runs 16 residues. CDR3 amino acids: CASSKGLAGENHEQYF. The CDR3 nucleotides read TGTGCCAGCAGCAAAGGGCTAGCGGGAGAGAACCACGAGCAGTACTTC.